Presented here are 19 T cell receptor beta chains from one specimen sequenced in a study of PD-1 blockade in classical Hodgkin lymphoma. Only in-frame clones appear in the TCRdb table, and some are missing; sequencing was by immunoSEQ multiplex PCR. This table has some 25,000 clones, 65% to 80% appearing once. The time point was: cycle 4 day 1 (C4D1), after less than 7 weeks of nivolumab. All patients relapsed after autologous stem cell transplantation, and brentuximab vedotin exposure varied. The input for sequencing was peripheral blood mononuclear cells (PBMCs), taken before the fourth cycle of nivolumab. These receptors were taken from a human donor with classical Hodgkin lymphoma.

The CDR3 DNA reads as TGTGCCAGCAGTGTTGGGGGTAGCCGTCCCTACGAGCAGTACTTC. It codes for CASSVGGSRPYEQYF. The chain carries TRBV2 and TRBJ2-7; D may match TRBD1 or TRBD2 (5 bases each). From germline, CDR1 is SNHLY and CDR2 FYNNEI. This CDR3 region has 15 residues. Trimming cost V 4 bases and J 2 bases, with 15 bases left between them.

The chain carries TRBV30 and TRBJ1-5, with 9 bases matching TRBD1. The CDR3 covers 14 residues. Germline V lookup: CDR1 GTSNPN, CDR2 SVGIG (reference sequence). Trimming at V came to 4 bases and at J to 5 bases, leaving 6 bases not matched to a gene. CDR3 loop: CAWIWTGEDQPQHF. CDR3 nucleotides: TGTGCCTGGATATGGACAGGGGAGGATCAGCCCCAGCATTTT.

The chain combines TRBV28 with TRBJ1-6; no firm D call. This CDR3 has 13 amino acids. The germline V and J ends were trimmed by 6 bases and 8 bases, with 11 bases remaining between them. Germline values: CDR1 MDHEN, CDR2 SYDVKM. Here the CDR3 DNA reads TGTGCCAGCAGCCCTCTCATTTATTCACCCCTCCACTTT. Amino acids: CASSPLIYSPLHF.

This clone showed up just a few times. This chain uses TRBV11-2 with TRBJ2-5, with TRBD1 matching over 10 bases. The germline V gene encodes CDR1 SGHAT and CDR2 FQNNGV. Trimming took 5 bases from V and 7 from J; bases not matched to a gene: 7. The CDR3 loop spans 14 amino acids. This chain's CDR3 is CASSPGTGAGTQYF. CDR3 coding DNA: TGTGCCAGCAGCCCCGGGACAGGGGCTGGGACCCAGTACTTC.

The gene calls are TRBV6-1 and TRBJ2-7, with D tentatively TRBD1 (6 bases). In germline, CDR1 is MNHNS, CDR2 SASEGT. This CDR3 comprises 15 residues. The V end was cut by 6 bases, the J end by 0 bases, with 15 bases between. The CDR3 DNA reads TGTGCCAGCAGCCCAAGGGCAGGGGCCTCCTACGAGCAGTACGTC. Amino acid sequence: CASSPRAGASYEQYV.

V gene TRBV5-4 combines with J gene TRBJ2-5; D not resolved. The CDR3 is made up of 15 amino acids. Between the trimmed V and J ends, which lost 0 bases and 5 bases, there was a span of 14 bases. In germline, CDR1 is SGHNT, CDR2 YYREEE (reference sequence). The CDR3 region has the DNA TGTGCCAGCAGCTTGGGTGGACGCATGAGGGAGACCCAGTACTTC. Translating gives CASSLGGRMRETQYF.

The rearrangement joins TRBV6-6 to TRBJ2-1; D unclear. CDR1 MNHNY and CDR2 SVGAGI come from the germline V gene (reference sequence). The CDR3 totals 12 residues. V dropped 6 bases and J dropped 2 bases, with 5 bases sitting between them. The CDR3 reads CASSPTYNEQFF. The CDR3, as DNA: TGTGCCAGCAGCCCCACCTACAATGAGCAGTTCTTC.

This chain joins TRBV28 and TRBJ1-1, with 7 bases matching TRBD1. Germline CDR1 reads MDHEN; CDR2 reads SYDVKM. The CDR3 runs 12 residues. V was clipped by 3 bases and J by 8 bases; unmatched bases: 3. CDR3 bases: TGTGCCAGCAGTTTCGAGACAGGGGAAGCTTTCTTT. Its protein is CASSFETGEAFF.

This clone was detected only once. The genes are TRBV18 and TRBJ1-1, with 9 positions matching TRBD1. Germline CDR1 reads KGHSH; CDR2 reads LQKENI. This CDR3 is 18 amino acids long. Trimming cost V 6 bases and J 2 bases; bases outside gene matches: 16. CDR3 protein: CASSLYPPGQGYNTEAFF. As DNA, the CDR3 is TGTGCCAGCTCCTTATACCCCCCGGGACAGGGTTACAACACTGAAGCTTTCTTT.

The J gene is TRBJ2-3, the V gene TRBV7-2; TRBD2 agrees at 13 bases. Trimming cost V 2 bases and J 5 bases; bases outside gene matches: 4. Germline V gene sequence: CDR1 SGHTA, CDR2 FQGNSA. The CDR3 has 16 residues. The chain's CDR3 is CASSLQLAGGLDTQYF. CDR3 nucleotides: TGTGCCAGCAGCTTACAACTAGCGGGGGGGCTAGATACGCAGTATTTT.

V gene TRBV5-8 combines with J gene TRBJ1-5, with TRBD1 matching over 7 bases. Looked up from germline, CDR1 is SGHTS and CDR2 is YDEGEE. The V segment lost 2 bases and the J segment 8 bases; nucleotides outside the gene matches: 7. The CDR3 has 14 amino acids. The CDR3 reads CASSFEQGNKPQHF. CDR3 sequence (DNA): TGTGCCAGCAGCTTTGAACAGGGGAATAAGCCCCAGCATTTT.

The chain couples TRBV6-6 to TRBJ1-1; 9 bases agree with TRBD1. Germline loops: CDR1 MNHNY, CDR2 SVGAGI (reference sequence). The CDR3 sequence is 15 residues long. Trimming removed 6 bases from V and 3 bases from J; junction bases left unmatched: 8. The CDR3 is CASREPWTGDTEAFF. The CDR3 nucleotides read TGTGCCAGCAGGGAACCCTGGACAGGGGACACTGAAGCTTTCTTT.

In nucleotides, the CDR3 is TGTGCCAGCAGTTCCGACAGAATTTATGGCGGCTACACCTTC. Amino acids: CASSSDRIYGGYTF. The chain is built from TRBV2 and TRBJ1-2, with a tentative D call TRBD1 (5 bases). Trimming left V 5 bases short and J 8 bases short, with 18 bases between. The CDR3 has 14 amino acids. Germline loops: CDR1 SNHLY, CDR2 FYNNEI.

The chain is built from TRBV18 and TRBJ1-3; no definite D call. Per germline, CDR1 KGHSH and CDR2 LQKENI. V dropped 5 bases and J dropped 2 bases, with 13 bases sitting between them. CDR3 length: 15 residues. CDR3 nucleotides: TGTGCCAGCTCAACCACCGTGCCGGCTGGAAACACCATATATTTT. Residues: CASSTTVPAGNTIYF.

The V and J genes are TRBV7-9 and TRBJ2-5, with D possibly being TRBD2 (6 bases). V was clipped by 2 bases and J by 3 bases, with 7 bases between them. CDR3 length: 13 amino acids. Germline CDR1 and CDR2: SEHNR and FQNEAQ (reference sequence). The CDR3 DNA follows: TGTGCCAGCAGCTTAACGGGAGAAGAGACCCAGTACTTC. It encodes CASSLTGEETQYF. The whole variable domain, filled in from reference TRBV7-9 and TRBJ2-5, reads DTGVSQNPRHKITKRGQNVTFRCDPISEHNRLYWYRQTLGQGPEFLTYFQNEAQLEKSRLLSDRFSAERPKGSFSTLEIQRTEQGDSAMYLCASSLTGEETQYFGPGTRLLVL.

The V gene is TRBV5-8, the J gene TRBJ2-1, with TRBD2 identical over 8 bases. Germline values: CDR1 SGHTS, CDR2 YDEGEE. V lost 6 bases and J lost 9; bases outside the gene matches: 17. The CDR3 sequence is 16 residues long. The CDR3 is CASTAPWAGGLGEQFF. CDR3 bases: TGTGCCAGCACCGCCCCTTGGGCGGGGGGTCTGGGTGAGCAGTTCTTC.

The chain links TRBV6-5 to TRBJ2-1; 8 nucleotides agree with TRBD2. Germline CDR1 is MNHEY and CDR2 is SVGAGI. The CDR3 loop spans 15 amino acids. V was pared by 8 bases and J by 0 bases, with 6 bases of the junction left unmatched. The CDR3 region has the DNA TGTGCCAGCTCAACCGGGACTAGCTCCTACAATGAGCAGTTCTTC. Residues: CASSTGTSSYNEQFF.

As DNA, the CDR3 is TGTGCCAGCAGGCTACCGGGGGTCCGTAACTATGGCTACACCTTC. It codes for CASRLPGVRNYGYTF. The chain carries TRBV28 and TRBJ1-2; possibly TRBD1 for D (5 bases). CDR1 MDHEN and CDR2 SYDVKM come from the germline V gene. The V gene lost 6 bases and the J gene lost 1 base, with 15 bases spanning the gap. The CDR3 runs to 15 residues.

The chain employs TRBV13 and TRBJ2-7; D gene unclear. Germline CDR1 reads PRHDT; CDR2 reads FYEKMQ (reference sequence). The germline V and J ends were trimmed by 1 base and 6 bases, with 10 bases remaining between them. The CDR3 runs 13 residues. The CDR3 sequence: CASSLDWEGEQYF. The CDR3 DNA is TGTGCCAGCAGCTTAGATTGGGAAGGCGAGCAGTACTTC.